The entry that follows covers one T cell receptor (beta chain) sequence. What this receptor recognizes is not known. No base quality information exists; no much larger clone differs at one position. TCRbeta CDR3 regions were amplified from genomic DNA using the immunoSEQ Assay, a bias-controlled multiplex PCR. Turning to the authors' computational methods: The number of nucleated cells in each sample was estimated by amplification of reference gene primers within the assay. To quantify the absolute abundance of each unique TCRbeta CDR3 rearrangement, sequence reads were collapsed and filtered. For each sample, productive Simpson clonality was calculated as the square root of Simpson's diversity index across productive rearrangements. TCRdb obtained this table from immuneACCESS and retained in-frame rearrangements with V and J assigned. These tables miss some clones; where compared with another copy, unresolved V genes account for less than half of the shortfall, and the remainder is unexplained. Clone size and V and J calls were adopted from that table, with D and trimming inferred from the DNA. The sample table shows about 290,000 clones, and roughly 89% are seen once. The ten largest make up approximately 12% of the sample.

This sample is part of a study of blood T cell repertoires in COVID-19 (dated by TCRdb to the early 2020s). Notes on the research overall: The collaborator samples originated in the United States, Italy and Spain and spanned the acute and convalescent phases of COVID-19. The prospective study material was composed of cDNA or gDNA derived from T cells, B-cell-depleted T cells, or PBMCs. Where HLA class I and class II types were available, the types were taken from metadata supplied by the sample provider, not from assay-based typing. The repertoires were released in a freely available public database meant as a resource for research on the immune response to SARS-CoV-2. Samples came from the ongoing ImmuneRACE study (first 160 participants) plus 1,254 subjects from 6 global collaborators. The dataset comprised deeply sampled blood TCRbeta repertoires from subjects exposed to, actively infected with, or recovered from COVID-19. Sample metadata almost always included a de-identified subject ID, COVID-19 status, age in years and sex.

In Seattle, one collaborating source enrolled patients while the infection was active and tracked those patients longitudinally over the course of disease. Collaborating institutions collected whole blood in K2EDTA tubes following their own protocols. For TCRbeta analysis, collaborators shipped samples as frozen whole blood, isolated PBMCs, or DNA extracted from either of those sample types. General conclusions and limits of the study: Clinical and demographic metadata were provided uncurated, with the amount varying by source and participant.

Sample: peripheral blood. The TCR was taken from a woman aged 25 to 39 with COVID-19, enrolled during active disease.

The DNA is TGTGCCAGCAGCGTAGCTCTTGGCTCCGAGCAGTACTTC. Protein translation: CASSVALGSEQYF. Recombination linked TRBV9 to TRBJ2-7; the D segment cannot be called with confidence. For CDR1 and CDR2, the germline V gene lists SGDLS and YYNGEE. V lost 0 bases and J lost 6 bases; the stretch between them is 10 bases long. The CDR3 sequence holds 13 residues, the cysteine and phenylalanine included. The entry retains the CDR3 DNA only, 39 bases that are in frame from base 1.